This T cell receptor (beta chain) is from a study of vaccination and CD4 T cells after COVID-19. Looking at the study overall: The stimulating agents, overlapping spike peptides, came from SARS-CoV-2, HCoV-NL63, HCoV-OC43 and HCoV-229E.

Sequencing of cultured CD4+ T cell DNA used the Oncomine TCR Beta short-read assay. One entry per CDR3 protein, called by TCRdb with MiXCR from the PCR reads. This sample has around 20,000 distinct CDR3 sequences; around half occur once, and the top ten carry about 4.9%. V was pared by 5 bases and J by 3 bases, with 7 bases of the junction left unmatched. CDR1 and CDR2 from the germline V gene are SEHNR and FQNEAQ (reference sequence). The CDR3 is made up of 16 amino acids. Note on this clonotype: Its antigen is unknown.

Sample treatment: approximately 9-day PBMC culture with coronavirus spike peptide pools or control peptides (ViraFEST assay). The chain carries TRBV7-9 and TRBJ2-1, with TRBD2 matching 10 bases. The receptor's source is a human donor who had recovered from COVID-19. The sequenced material came from CD4+ T cells from blood, cultured in vitro. Written as DNA, the CDR3 is TGTGCCAGCAGCCATACTAGCGGGATGAACTACAATGAGCAGTTCTTC. Its protein product is CASSHTSGMNYNEQFF.